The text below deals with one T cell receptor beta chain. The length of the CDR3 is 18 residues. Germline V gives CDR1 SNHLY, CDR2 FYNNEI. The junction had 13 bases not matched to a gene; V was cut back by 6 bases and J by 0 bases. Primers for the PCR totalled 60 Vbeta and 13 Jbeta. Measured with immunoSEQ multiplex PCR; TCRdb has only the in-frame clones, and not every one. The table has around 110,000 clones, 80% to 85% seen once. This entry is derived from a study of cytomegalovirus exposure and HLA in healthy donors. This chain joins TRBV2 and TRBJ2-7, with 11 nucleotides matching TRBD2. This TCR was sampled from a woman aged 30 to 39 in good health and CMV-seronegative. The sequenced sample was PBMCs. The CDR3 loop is CASRAGSGRALGSYEQYF. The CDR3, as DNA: TGTGCCAGCAGAGCCGGTAGCGGGAGGGCCCTCGGCTCCTACGAGCAGTACTTC.